This T cell receptor (beta chain) was sequenced for a study of T cell responses to AZD1222 COVID-19 vaccine. For the study at large: Recipients boosted at about 4 weeks or about 12 weeks are pooled. General study points: Vaccination with two AZD1222 doses was followed by a rise in Spike-specific TCR breadth and depth. Repertoire samples came only from after the peak T cell response. Donors skewed white British and female; clonal diversity was possibly underestimated.

With 5 bases removed from V and 2 bases from J, the gap between germline ends came to 14 bases. This CDR3 spans 15 amino acids. CDR1 SGHNT and CDR2 YENEEA come from the germline V gene. To note about this clone: The antigen is not known.

The method was immunoSEQ multiplex PCR; TCRdb's version includes in-frame clones alone and lacks a portion of them. The table shows about 53,000 clones, with 70% to 85% occurring only once. The V and J genes are TRBV11-3 and TRBJ2-3, with D unclear. The clonotype originates from an adult in good health. Sample: peripheral blood, taken on day 0 of AZD1222 vaccination. CDR3 loop: CASSNGKVPTDTQYF. CDR3 in DNA: TGTGCCAGCAGCAATGGAAAGGTCCCCACAGATACGCAGTATTTT. Drawing the rest from reference TRBV11-3 and TRBJ2-3, the complete variable domain is EAGVVQSPRYKIIEKKQPVAFWCNPISGHNTLYWYLQNLGQGPELLIRYENEEAVDDSQLPKDRFSAERLKGVDSTLKIQPAELGDSAVYLCASSNGKVPTDTQYFGPGTRLTVL.